The 17 T cell receptor beta chains in this list originate from one sample, sequenced in a study of technical replicates of blood from a handful of donors. Clones were read by immunoSEQ multiplex PCR, and TCRdb kept only the in-frame ones, dropping some. The sample shows about 75,000 clones, 95% to 98% of them seen only once. Sequencing was performed on T cells isolated from PBMCs. Receptors were obtained from a human donor in good health.

The chain has TRBV7-2 and TRBJ1-4; no definite D call. This CDR3 has 14 residues. Deletions cut 6 bases from V and 0 bases from J, with 8 bases between. In germline, CDR1 is SGHTA, CDR2 FQGNSA. CDR3 region: CASSSSATNEKLFF. As DNA, the CDR3 is TGTGCCAGCAGTTCAAGCGCAACTAATGAAAAACTGTTTTTT.

This clone was detected only once. The chain carries TRBV7-6 and TRBJ2-7, with 7 bases matching TRBD1. The CDR3 contains 14 residues. The ends lost 2 bases at V and 2 bases at J; junction bases unmatched: 3. The germline V gene has CDR1 SGHVS and CDR2 FNYEAQ. CDR3 DNA: TGTGCCAGCAGCTTATTACAGGGGACCTACGAGCAGTACTTC. This gives the protein CASSLLQGTYEQYF.

The gene calls are TRBV28 and TRBJ2-7, with TRBD2 as a possible D gene (7 bases). Trimming removed 3 bases from V and 10 bases from J, with 19 bases in between. The CDR3 is 14 amino acids. Germline V lookup: CDR1 MDHEN, CDR2 SYDVKM. For the CDR3, the DNA is TGTGCCAGCAGTTTGAAGGTATCGGGGGGCGGACAGTACTTC. Translating it yields CASSLKVSGGGQYF.

This chain links TRBV6-6 with TRBJ1-2, with unresolved D. Germline values: CDR1 MNHNY, CDR2 SVGAGI (reference sequence). The CDR3 has 14 residues. V was shortened by 0 bases and J by 5 bases, with 10 bases between the two germline ends. The DNA of the CDR3 is TGTGCCAGCAGTTACTCCCCCGGGTATTATGGCTACACCTTC. It yields the protein CASSYSPGYYGYTF.

The chain recombines TRBV6-1 with TRBJ2-3; TRBD1 is a possible D gene (6 bases). The CDR3 runs to 12 residues. Trimming left V 10 bases short and J 6 bases short, with 14 bases between. CDR1 and CDR2 (germline): MNHNS, SASEGT. In DNA form, the CDR3 reads TGTGCCACTACAGGGAGTTGGGATACGCAGTATTTT. Amino acids: CATTGSWDTQYF.

The chain has TRBV7-3 and TRBJ2-3; TRBD1 is a possible D gene (6 bases). Germline V CDR1 and CDR2: SGHTA, FQGTGA. V lost 4 bases and J lost 2, with 16 bases in between. CDR3 length equals 16 residues. Here the CDR3 reads CASSSPLGDITDTQYF. The CDR3 DNA reads as TGTGCCAGCAGCTCCCCCCTGGGGGACATCACAGATACGCAGTATTTT.

The rearrangement uses TRBV28 and TRBJ2-3, with 10 nucleotides matching TRBD2. Per germline, CDR1 MDHEN and CDR2 SYDVKM. Trimming removed 4 bases from V and 6 bases from J; junction bases left unmatched: 7. This CDR3 is built from 15 residues. CDR3 sequence reads: CASSSFSGGLDTQYF. The CDR3 bases are TGTGCCAGCAGTTCTTTTAGCGGGGGGCTGGATACGCAGTATTTT.

V usage is TRBV6-6 and J usage is TRBJ1-1; a possible D gene is TRBD1 (6 bases). Trimming stripped 2 bases from V and 4 bases from J, with 17 bases between. The V gene's germline CDR1 is MNHNY and CDR2 SVGAGI (reference sequence). This CDR3 region has 16 residues. CDR3 region: CASSYAEQGYGTEAFF. As DNA, the CDR3 is TGTGCCAGCAGTTACGCAGAACAGGGATACGGCACTGAAGCTTTCTTT.

The rearrangement links TRBV6-5 to TRBJ1-2; the D is unclear. The germline V gene encodes CDR1 MNHEY and CDR2 SVGAGI. The CDR3 is made up of 13 amino acids. V was clipped by 6 bases and J by 4 bases, with 12 bases between them. The DNA for the CDR3 is TGTGCCAGCAGCCTCTCCGGGGTCTATGGCTACACCTTC. Its protein product is CASSLSGVYGYTF.

This chain links TRBV28 with TRBJ1-1; D gene unclear. The CDR3 is made up of 17 amino acids. The V and J ends lost 3 bases and 5 bases respectively, with 22 bases between them. CDR1 is MDHEN, CDR2 SYDVKM, per germline. CDR3 sequence: CASSLPLGGLRRTEAFF. CDR3 DNA: TGTGCCAGCAGTTTGCCTTTAGGAGGCCTGCGGAGGACTGAAGCTTTCTTT. Full variable domain (rest looked up from reference TRBV28 and TRBJ1-1): DVKVTQSSRYLVKRTGEKVFLECVQDMDHENMFWYRQDPGLGLRLIYFSYDVKMKEKGDIPEGYSVSREKKERFSLILESASTNQTSMYLCASSLPLGGLRRTEAFFGQGTRLTVV.

The CDR3 coding sequence is TGTGCCAGCAGTTGGACGGGGTTGAATGAGCAGTTCTTC. This sequence encodes CASSWTGLNEQFF. The V call is TRBV5-4, the J call TRBJ2-1; tentatively, D is TRBD2 (5 bases). CDR1 and CDR2 from the germline V gene are SGHNT and YYREEE (reference sequence). Trimming removed 5 bases from V and 7 bases from J, with 13 bases in between. The CDR3 is made up of 13 amino acids.

This clone has a single count. V usage is TRBV6-1 and J usage is TRBJ2-1; possibly TRBD2 for D (6 bases). The CDR3 has 16 residues. Trimming left V 1 base short and J 6 bases short, with 16 bases between. The germline V gene has CDR1 MNHNS and CDR2 SASEGT. The CDR3 region is CASSEVGGPVGNEQFF. The CDR3 DNA reads as TGTGCCAGCAGTGAAGTGGGGGGACCTGTGGGCAATGAGCAGTTCTTC.

The chain has TRBV10-1 and TRBJ2-1; 8 nucleotides match TRBD2. Trimming at V came to 2 bases and at J to 8 bases, leaving 8 bases not matched to a gene. The germline V gene encodes CDR1 WNHNN and CDR2 SYGVQD (reference sequence). The CDR3 contains 15 residues. CDR3 DNA: TGCGCCAGCAGTGAGGGAGCGGGAGTAGCAGATGAGCAGTTCTTC. It translates to CASSEGAGVADEQFF.

The rearrangement links TRBV19 to TRBJ1-1; no firm D call. The germline CDR1 and CDR2 sequences are LNHDA and SQIVND (reference sequence). The CDR3 spans 14 residues. V gave up 2 bases and J gave up 2 bases, with 9 bases separating them. The CDR3 DNA sequence: TGTGCCAGTAGTATAATTGCGGCAAACACTGAAGCTTTCTTT. Its protein product is CASSIIAANTEAFF.

This chain joins TRBV28 and TRBJ2-7; the match to TRBD1 covers 8 bases. Germline V CDR1 and CDR2: MDHEN, SYDVKM. V dropped 6 bases and J dropped 4; count of bases not matched to a gene: 5. This CDR3 region has 13 residues. CDR3 coding DNA: TGTGCCAGCAGAATACAGGGGGAGTACGAGCAGTACTTC. Residues: CASRIQGEYEQYF.

V gene TRBV5-6 combines with J gene TRBJ2-7; 10 bases align to TRBD1. CDR1 SGHDT and CDR2 YYEEEE come from the germline V gene. The CDR3 runs to 14 residues. After removal of 4 bases from V and 2 bases from J, the junction contained 3 bases not matched to a gene. The CDR3 region has the DNA TGTGCCAGCAGCGTGGGACAGGGGCCCTACGAGCAGTACTTC. It specifies CASSVGQGPYEQYF.

V usage is TRBV10-3 and J usage is TRBJ2-1; 10 bases agree with TRBD1. V trimming: 4 bases; J trimming: 1 base; junction bases outside the gene matches: 1. This CDR3 region has 15 residues. In germline, CDR1 is ENHRY, CDR2 SYGVKD. The CDR3 nucleotides are TGTGCCATCAGTGCGGACAGGGGGTCCTACAATGAGCAGTTCTTC. Its translation: CAISADRGSYNEQFF.